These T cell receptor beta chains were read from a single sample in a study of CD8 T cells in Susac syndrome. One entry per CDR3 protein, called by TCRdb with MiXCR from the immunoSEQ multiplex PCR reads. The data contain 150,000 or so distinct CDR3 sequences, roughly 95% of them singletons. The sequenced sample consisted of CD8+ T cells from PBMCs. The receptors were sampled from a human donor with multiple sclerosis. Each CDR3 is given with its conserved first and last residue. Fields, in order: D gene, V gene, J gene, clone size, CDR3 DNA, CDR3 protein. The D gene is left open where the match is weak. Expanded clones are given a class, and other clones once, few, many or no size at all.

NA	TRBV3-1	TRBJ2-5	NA	TGTGCCAGCAGCGCCGAGGGGATCCAGTACTTC	CASSAEGIQYF
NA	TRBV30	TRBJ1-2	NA	TGTGCCTGGAGTGTACTTGGATATGGCTACACCTTC	CAWSVLGYGYTF
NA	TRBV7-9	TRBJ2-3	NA	TGTGCCAGCAGTGGACACACCGGGACTGAGTATTTT	CASSGHTGTEYF
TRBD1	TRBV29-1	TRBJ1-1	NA	TGCAGCGTGGAGACAGGGATAGCGATGAACACTGAAGCTTTCTTT	CSVETGIAMNTEAFF
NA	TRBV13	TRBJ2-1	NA	TGTGCCAGCAGTTTACCAGGCAATGAGCAGTTCTTC	CASSLPGNEQFF
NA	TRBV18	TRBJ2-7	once	TGTGCCAGCTCATCTCCAGGGGCCTCCTACGAGCAGTACTTC	CASSSPGASYEQYF
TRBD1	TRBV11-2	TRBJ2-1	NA	TGTGCCAGCAGCTTATTCCGGGACAGGGGGGTAGGCGAGCAGTTCTTC	CASSLFRDRGVGEQFF
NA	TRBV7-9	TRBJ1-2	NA	TGTGCCAGCGCAGAGCATGTCTATGGCTACACCTTC	CASAEHVYGYTF
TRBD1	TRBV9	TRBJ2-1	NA	TGTGCCAACAGCGTAGCTTCTCGGGACAGCTCCTACAATGAGCAGTTCTTC	CANSVASRDSSYNEQFF
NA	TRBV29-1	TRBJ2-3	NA	TGCAGCATGGGAGGTTATACAGGCACAGATACGCAGTATTTT	CSMGGYTGTDTQYF